The source of this TCR beta chain is a study of cytomegalovirus exposure and HLA in healthy donors. As for the study in general: Later, an analysis reported that the approximately 120 validation repertoires had used the same platform as the approximately 680 first-cohort repertoires.

The repertoire was sequenced with immunoSEQ multiplex PCR; TCRdb's copy has only in-frame clones and lacks some. The sample shows about 300,000 clones, around nine tenths of them seen only once. Input material: PBMCs. This TCR derives from a woman between 18 and 29 years old in good health and CMV-seronegative.

CDR3 coding DNA: TGTGCCAGCAGCTTTGACGGGATCTCGCCGGATACGCAGTATTTT. Its protein product is CASSFDGISPDTQYF. The chain links TRBV7-2 to TRBJ2-3; the D gene is possibly TRBD2 (5 bases). V shed 3 bases and J shed 6 bases, with 16 bases lying between them. The V gene's germline CDR1 is SGHTA and CDR2 FQGNSA. The CDR3 contains 15 residues.